Listed below are T cell receptor beta chains from one sample, sequenced in a study of blood T cell repertoires in COVID-19. Data came from immunoSEQ multiplex PCR; TCRdb stores just in-frame clones and leaves some out. Among 70,000 to 90,000 clones listed, 86% were seen once. The sequenced material came from peripheral blood. The receptors come from a man in his fifties or sixties with active COVID-19. CDR3s include the opening cysteine and the closing phenylalanine or tryptophan. A D gene is named only where the DNA matches it firmly. Clone size, where shown, is once, few, many, or a class for clones that have expanded.

clone size,D gene,J gene,V gene,CDR3 protein,CDR3 DNA
.,.,TRBJ2-7,TRBV19,CASSINFGGEQYF,TGTGCCAGTAGTATAAACTTCGGGGGCGAGCAGTACTTC
.,.,TRBJ1-2,TRBV29-1,CSVGQLYGYTF,TGCAGCGTTGGACAGCTCTATGGCTACACCTTC
.,.,TRBJ2-5,TRBV5-1,CASSLGVQETQYF,TGCGCCAGCAGCTTGGGAGTCCAAGAGACCCAGTACTTC
.,.,TRBJ1-6,TRBV18,CASLNREIYNSPLHF,TGTGCCAGCCTAAACAGGGAAATCTATAATTCACCCCTCCACTTT
.,TRBD1,TRBJ1-3,TRBV19,CASRPGQVHSGNTIYF,TGTGCCAGTCGCCCGGGACAGGTCCACTCTGGAAACACCATATATTTT
.,.,TRBJ1-1,TRBV6-6,CASKGGPLNTEAFF,TGTGCCAGTAAAGGGGGACCTCTGAACACTGAAGCTTTCTTT
.,.,TRBJ2-3,TRBV7-3,CASSPLAVSTDTQYF,TGTGCCAGCAGCCCCTTAGCGGTTAGCACAGATACGCAGTATTTT
.,.,TRBJ1-2,TRBV27,CASSRDSLINYGYTF,TGTGCCAGCAGTCGTGACAGCCTAATTAACTATGGCTACACCTTC
.,TRBD2,TRBJ2-5,TRBV2,CASSGPSGGQETQYF,TGTGCCAGCAGTGGGCCTAGCGGGGGGCAAGAGACCCAGTACTTC
.,TRBD2,TRBJ2-7,TRBV30,CARKRLAGYEQYF,TGTGCACGGAAGCGGCTAGCGGGATACGAGCAGTACTTC
.,.,TRBJ1-1,TRBV7-8,CASSLGGLMNTEAFF,TGTGCCAGCAGCTTAGGAGGGCTCATGAACACTGAAGCTTTCTTT
.,TRBD1,TRBJ1-6,TRBV6-5,CASRPDRFNSPLHF,TGTGCCAGCAGGCCGGACAGGTTCAATTCACCCCTCCACTTT
.,TRBD1,TRBJ2-5,TRBV29-1,CSVEGTGRETQYF,TGCAGCGTTGAGGGGACAGGGAGAGAGACCCAGTACTTC
.,TRBD1,TRBJ2-7,TRBV5-6,CASSTLGGAGYEQYF,TGTGCCAGCAGCACACTAGGGGGCGCAGGCTACGAGCAGTACTTC
.,TRBD1,TRBJ1-5,TRBV18,CASSPLHRGDQPQHF,TGTGCCAGCTCACCACTTCACAGGGGGGATCAGCCCCAGCATTTT
.,TRBD1,TRBJ1-2,TRBV5-4,CASSSGTAAYSYGYTF,TGTGCCAGCAGCTCCGGGACAGCCGCTTATAGTTATGGCTACACCTTC
.,.,TRBJ2-2,TRBV19,CASSIREGGGTGELFF,TGTGCCAGTAGTATACGTGAGGGAGGGGGCACCGGGGAGCTGTTTTTT
.,.,TRBJ1-2,TRBV4-3,CASSQDSMAPNYGYTF,TGCGCCAGCAGCCAAGATTCAATGGCACCAAACTATGGCTACACCTTC
.,TRBD2,TRBJ2-7,TRBV7-6,CASSLSSGIAGDWQYF,TGTGCCAGCAGCTTATCATCGGGGATAGCGGGGGACTGGCAGTACTTC
.,TRBD1,TRBJ1-6,TRBV5-6,CASSPGTAWNRNSPLHF,TGTGCCAGCAGCCCCGGGACAGCGTGGAACCGTAATTCACCCCTCCACTTT
.,TRBD2,TRBJ2-1,TRBV5-1,CASSFRGLAGGPVGNEQFF,TGCGCCAGCAGCTTCCGAGGACTAGCGGGGGGGCCGGTTGGGAATGAGCAGTTCTTC
.,TRBD2,TRBJ2-1,TRBV9,CASSVGLAGNNEQFF,TGTGCCAGCAGCGTAGGACTAGCGGGTAACAATGAGCAGTTCTTC
.,TRBD1,TRBJ2-7,TRBV25-1,CASITRTGYEQYF,TGTGCCAGCATTACAAGGACAGGCTACGAGCAGTACTTC
.,.,TRBJ1-2,TRBV7-2,CASSLDTSWARSYGYTF,TGTGCCAGCAGCTTAGACACCTCATGGGCCCGAAGCTATGGCTACACCTTC
.,TRBD1,TRBJ1-1,TRBV29-1,CSVLTYPGQGPTEAFF,TGCAGCGTACTCACGTACCCGGGACAGGGTCCCACTGAAGCTTTCTTT
.,.,TRBJ1-1,TRBV5-1,CASSVGPSGGATEAFF,TGCGCCAGCAGCGTTGGTCCCTCGGGGGGAGCCACTGAAGCTTTCTTT
few,TRBD2,TRBJ2-5,TRBV7-7,CASSQTSGTETQYF,TGTGCTAGCAGCCAGACTAGCGGGACGGAGACCCAGTACTTC
.,.,TRBJ2-5,TRBV11-2,CASSSPYRAGQETQYF,TGTGCCAGCAGCTCCCCATACAGGGCTGGGCAAGAGACCCAGTACTTC
.,TRBD1,TRBJ1-1,TRBV7-2,CASSLNRGEAFF,TGTGCCAGCAGCCTAAACAGGGGGGAAGCTTTCTTT
.,TRBD1,TRBJ1-2,TRBV27,CASSPEQGARVYGYTF,TGTGCCAGCAGTCCCGAACAGGGGGCGCGCGTCTATGGCTACACCTTC
.,TRBD2,TRBJ2-4,TRBV2,CASSEGGATSGLAKNIQYF,TGTGCCAGCAGTGAAGGGGGTGCGACTAGCGGACTAGCCAAAAACATTCAGTACTTC
few,TRBD1,TRBJ2-7,TRBV6-1,CASSDGQGPYEQYF,TGTGCCAGCAGTGACGGACAGGGGCCCTACGAGCAGTACTTC
.,.,TRBJ2-7,TRBV5-1,CASSSDNSYEQYF,TGCGCCAGCAGCTCGGACAACTCCTACGAGCAGTACTTC
few,.,TRBJ2-3,TRBV2,CASSVVRASDTQYF,TGTGCCAGCAGTGTGGTCAGGGCTTCAGATACGCAGTATTTT
.,TRBD1,TRBJ2-1,TRBV28,CASSFGTGGWTGNEQFF,TGTGCCAGCAGTTTTGGGACAGGGGGCTGGACTGGCAATGAGCAGTTCTTC
.,.,TRBJ1-3,TRBV24-1,CATSDHPGQEIGNTIYF,TGTGCCACCAGTGATCATCCGGGACAAGAAATTGGAAACACCATATATTTT
.,TRBD1,TRBJ1-3,TRBV30,CAWSRQGAMSGNTIYF,TGTGCCTGGAGTCGACAGGGGGCGATGTCTGGAAACACCATATATTTT
.,.,TRBJ2-3,TRBV11-2,CASSSYILQAGRRDTQYF,TGTGCCAGCAGCTCCTACATACTTCAGGCGGGGCGAAGAGATACGCAGTATTTT
.,TRBD2,TRBJ2-1,TRBV28,CASSLLQGSGRALEQFF,TGTGCCAGCAGTTTATTACAGGGTAGCGGGAGGGCCTTAGAGCAGTTCTTC
.,.,TRBJ1-1,TRBV11-2,CASSFIGQTEAFF,TGTGCCAGCAGTTTTATTGGACAGACTGAAGCTTTCTTT
.,TRBD1,TRBJ2-5,TRBV27,CASGGLQGGQETQYF,TGTGCCAGCGGAGGTCTACAGGGGGGTCAAGAGACCCAGTACTTC
.,.,TRBJ2-5,TRBV19,CASSIQGGRETQYF,TGTGCCAGTAGTATACAGGGGGGTAGGGAGACCCAGTACTTC
.,.,TRBJ1-2,TRBV19,CASSINRFLGYTF,TGTGCCAGTAGTATAAACAGGTTCCTGGGCTACACCTTC
once,TRBD1,TRBJ2-7,TRBV5-4,CASSVLTGKEQYF,TGTGCCAGCAGCGTATTGACAGGGAAAGAGCAGTACTTC
.,.,TRBJ2-1,TRBV2,CASLQAGRYNEQFF,TGTGCCAGCCTTCAGGCGGGGAGGTACAATGAGCAGTTCTTC
many,.,TRBJ2-4,TRBV9,CASSVEGAQDIQYF,TGTGCCAGCAGCGTAGAAGGGGCGCAGGACATTCAGTACTTC
.,.,TRBJ2-1,TRBV27,CASSLDPSGSYNEQFF,TGTGCCAGCAGTTTAGACCCGAGCGGGTCCTACAATGAGCAGTTCTTC
.,.,TRBJ1-6,TRBV7-2,CASSLGQGTSPLHF,TGTGCCAGCAGCTTAGGGCAGGGGACTTCACCCCTCCACTTT
.,.,TRBJ2-7,TRBV5-1,CASSLAASAGSSEQYF,TGCGCCAGCAGCTTAGCTGCTAGCGCTGGGTCTAGCGAGCAGTACTTC
.,TRBD2,TRBJ2-1,TRBV18,CASSPLPLAGGPSYNEQFF,TGTGCCAGCTCACCCCTCCCCCTAGCGGGAGGGCCATCCTACAATGAGCAGTTCTTC
.,.,TRBJ2-1,TRBV24-1,CATSDPGSRNEQFF,TGTGCCACCAGTGACCCCGGATCGAGGAATGAGCAGTTCTTC
.,.,TRBJ1-1,TRBV5-1,CASSPPTGRNTEAFF,TGCGCCAGCAGCCCCCCGACAGGCAGGAACACTGAAGCTTTCTTT
many,.,TRBJ1-3,TRBV4-1,CASSERGHKPGNTIYF,TGCGCCAGCAGCGAGAGGGGACACAAGCCGGGGAACACCATATATTTT